A single sample gave rise to the 25 T cell receptor beta chains below, sequenced in a study of cytomegalovirus exposure and HLA in healthy donors. PCR used 60 Vbeta primers and 13 Jbeta primers. Generated by immunoSEQ multiplex PCR, the TCRdb table keeps only in-frame clones and is missing some. The table has about 83,000 clones, roughly 79% seen once. The sequencing input was PBMCs. These TCRs come from a woman under 40 in good health and CMV-seronegative.

This chain uses TRBV10-3 with TRBJ1-1; D is unresolved. This CDR3 spans 14 amino acids. Per germline, CDR1 ENHRY and CDR2 SYGVKD. V lost 5 bases to trimming and J lost 0 bases, with 10 bases between them. CDR3 coding DNA: TGTGCCATCAGTTATTCAGGCATGAACACTGAAGCTTTCTTT. Its translation: CAISYSGMNTEAFF.

This clone was counted once. The chain is built from TRBV11-2 and TRBJ1-1; maybe TRBD1 (5 bases). The germline V and J ends were trimmed by 3 bases and 1 base, with 6 bases remaining between them. The CDR3 is 13 amino acids. Germline V gene sequence: CDR1 SGHAT, CDR2 FQNNGV. CDR3 protein: CASSFDRNTEAFF. CDR3 sequence (DNA): TGTGCCAGCAGCTTCGACAGGAACACTGAAGCTTTCTTT.

The chain carries TRBV7-2 and TRBJ2-5, with TRBD2 identical over 11 bases. The CDR3 length is 17 residues. The V segment lost 1 base and the J segment 8 bases; nucleotides outside the gene matches: 12. Germline-derived CDR1 and CDR2 are SGHTA and FQGNSA. The CDR3 region has the DNA TGTGCCAGCAGCTTAGGGGCGACTAGCGGGACGGGAGAAACCCAGTACTTC. This encodes CASSLGATSGTGETQYF.

V gene TRBV27 combines with J gene TRBJ2-1; 8 nucleotides match TRBD2. CDR1 MNHEY and CDR2 SMNVEV come from the germline V gene (reference sequence). This CDR3 region has 16 residues. With 6 bases clipped from V and 2 bases from J, the junction kept 9 bases outside the gene matches. CDR3 residues: CASSLSRLAPYNEQFF. In DNA form, the CDR3 reads TGTGCCAGCAGCCTGTCACGACTAGCGCCCTACAATGAGCAGTTCTTC.

The rearrangement joins TRBV9 to TRBJ2-1, with TRBD2 as a possible D gene (7 bases). The germline V and J ends were trimmed by 4 bases and 3 bases, with 20 bases remaining between them. CDR3 length: 17 residues. Germline loops: CDR1 SGDLS, CDR2 YYNGEE. The chain's CDR3 is CASSTQTRGGGYNEQFF. CDR3 nucleotide sequence: TGTGCCAGCAGCACCCAGACTAGGGGAGGGGGCTACAATGAGCAGTTCTTC.

This chain connects TRBV27 to TRBJ2-1, with TRBD2 as a possible D gene (6 bases). The CDR3 is made up of 19 amino acids. Germline V lookup: CDR1 MNHEY, CDR2 SMNVEV (reference sequence). V was pared by 3 bases and J by 6 bases, with 27 bases between. The CDR3 region is CASSFNTFTSPQIANEQFF. CDR3 DNA sequence: TGTGCCAGCAGTTTCAATACGTTTACTAGCCCGCAAATAGCCAATGAGCAGTTCTTC.

Worth noting for this clone: The junction shows a germline mismatch at one end, possibly a read error. The chain uses TRBV7-7 and TRBJ2-5; D perhaps matches TRBD1 (6 bases). CDR1 and CDR2 (germline): SSHAT, FNYEAQ (reference sequence). The CDR3 is made up of 14 amino acids. The CDR3 spells CASSLGQHQETQYF. In DNA, the CDR3 is TGTGCTAGCAGCTTAGGACAGCATCAAGAGACCCAGTACTTC.

The V gene is TRBV5-1, the J gene TRBJ2-1; no clear D. Germline V gene data show CDR1 as SGHRS and CDR2 as YFSETQ. The germline V and J ends were trimmed by 1 base and 7 bases, with 18 bases remaining between them. The CDR3 has 16 amino acids. The CDR3 protein is CASSLRPAERSNEQFF. The DNA of the CDR3 is TGCGCCAGCAGCTTGAGGCCCGCGGAGAGGTCAAATGAGCAGTTCTTC.

The gene calls are TRBV5-1 and TRBJ2-1, with TRBD2 as a possible D gene (6 bases). V dropped 0 bases and J dropped 5 bases, with 12 bases sitting between them. CDR3 length: 15 residues. Germline V lookup: CDR1 SGHRS, CDR2 YFSETQ. Here the CDR3 DNA reads TGCGCCAGCAGCTTGGGCGGGACTTGGGACAATGAGCAGTTCTTC. It encodes CASSLGGTWDNEQFF.

This clone was recorded a few times. The junction and the germline gene differ at one end; a read error may be behind it. V and J are TRBV7-9 and TRBJ2-3, with TRBD2 matching 10 bases. CDR3 length equals 16 residues. Germline values: CDR1 SEHNR, CDR2 FQNEAQ (reference sequence). This chain's CDR3 is CSSSFEVAGGWDTQYF. The CDR3, as DNA: TGTTCCAGCAGCTTCGAGGTAGCGGGAGGCTGGGATACGCAGTATTTT.

V and J are TRBV29-1 and TRBJ2-7, with TRBD2 as a possible D gene (7 bases). Trimming removed 4 bases at V and 0 bases at J, with 22 bases between. This CDR3 is built from 17 residues. CDR1 and CDR2 from the germline V gene are SQVTM and ANQGSEA. The CDR3 is CSVVGLAEGGSSYEQYF. The CDR3 coding sequence is TGCAGCGTTGTAGGCCTAGCGGAGGGGGGTAGCTCCTACGAGCAGTACTTC.

This clone was counted a single time. Here the CDR3 DNA reads TGTGCCAGCAGCTTGGGGGTGAGGCGGGAGGGCAAAAATGAGCAGTTCTTC. Amino acid sequence: CASSLGVRREGKNEQFF. The chain uses TRBV27 and TRBJ2-1; 9 nucleotides match TRBD2. This CDR3 spans 17 amino acids. The junction had 16 bases not matched to a gene; V was cut back by 6 bases and J by 7 bases. Germline V CDR1 and CDR2: MNHEY, SMNVEV (reference sequence).

V usage is TRBV9 and J usage is TRBJ1-2; D is uncertain. Germline loops: CDR1 SGDLS, CDR2 YYNGEE. Trimming shortened V by 0 bases and J by 1 base, and 13 bases separated the two germline ends. There are 16 residues in the CDR3. CDR3 in amino acids: CASSVGEGRYNYGYTF. In DNA form, the CDR3 reads TGTGCCAGCAGCGTAGGGGAGGGCAGATATAACTATGGCTACACCTTC.

V gene TRBV7-6 combines with J gene TRBJ2-1, with 8 bases that match TRBD2. CDR3 size: 15 residues. V lost 3 bases and J lost 6; bases outside the gene matches: 7. Germline assignment: CDR1 SGHVS and CDR2 FNYEAQ. Here the CDR3 reads CASSFRDAGGNEQFF. The CDR3 nucleotides are TGTGCCAGCAGCTTCCGGGACGCGGGGGGCAATGAGCAGTTCTTC. The complete variable domain, with remaining parts taken from reference TRBV7-6 and TRBJ2-1, reads GAGVSQSPRYKVTKRGQDVALRCDPISGHVSLYWYRQALGQGPEFLTYFNYEAQQDKSGLPNDRFSAERPEGSISTLTIQRTEQRDSAMYRCASSFRDAGGNEQFFGPGTRLTVL.

The chain has TRBV28 and TRBJ1-2; 8 bases fit TRBD1. The CDR3 totals 15 residues. V dropped 3 bases and J dropped 2; count of bases not matched to a gene: 5. The germline V gene has CDR1 MDHEN and CDR2 SYDVKM. CDR3 protein: CASSLRNRGNYGYTF. CDR3 DNA: TGTGCCAGCAGTTTGAGAAACAGGGGGAACTATGGCTACACCTTC.

This rearrangement joins TRBV7-2 to TRBJ2-3, with 8 bases fitting TRBD2. Germline trimming cut 8 bases from V and 10 bases from J; bases unmatched to any gene: 14. CDR1 is SGHTA, CDR2 FQGNSA, per germline. CDR3 length equals 14 residues. In DNA, the CDR3 is TGTGCCAGCTACCTGCGGGAGGAGCCGGTGGCGCAGTATTTT. Its translation is CASYLREEPVAQYF.

The CDR3 region has the DNA TGTGCCAGCAGCTTAATTTACGGGAACACTGAAGCTTTCTTT. It encodes CASSLIYGNTEAFF. This chain joins TRBV11-2 and TRBJ1-1; the D is unclear. V dropped 2 bases and J dropped 1 base, with 8 bases sitting between them. The CDR3 has 14 amino acids. Per the germline V gene, CDR1 is SGHAT and CDR2 is FQNNGV.

V usage is TRBV6-6 and J usage is TRBJ2-1, with D possibly being TRBD1 (6 bases). V lost 6 bases and J 7 bases, leaving 10 bases between the germline ends. The CDR3 runs to 12 residues. Germline lookup yields CDR1 MNHNY and CDR2 SVGAGI (reference sequence). The CDR3 DNA reads TGTGCCAGCAGGATACAGGGAAATGAGCAGTTCTTC. It is translated as CASRIQGNEQFF.

The chain combines TRBV7-3 with TRBJ2-5; 10 nucleotides match TRBD2. CDR3 length equals 15 residues. The ends lost 3 bases at V and 5 bases at J; junction bases unmatched: 6. Germline lookup yields CDR1 SGHTA and CDR2 FQGTGA. The CDR3 loop reads CASSFSGRTGETQYF. CDR3 in DNA: TGTGCCAGCAGCTTTAGCGGGAGGACTGGGGAGACCCAGTACTTC.

The rearrangement joins TRBV7-8 to TRBJ1-1; perhaps TRBD1 as D (6 bases). Per the germline V gene, CDR1 is SGHVS and CDR2 is FQNEAQ. This CDR3 spans 14 amino acids. Trimming removed 1 base from V and 0 bases from J, with 6 bases in between. CDR3 nucleotides: TGTGCCAGCAGCTTAGGACAGGTGAACACTGAAGCTTTCTTT. This gives the protein CASSLGQVNTEAFF.

The rearrangement uses TRBV10-2 and TRBJ1-4; no firm D call. The V gene's germline CDR1 is WSHSY and CDR2 SAAADI. The length of the CDR3 is 14 residues. Trimming removed 5 bases from V and 1 base from J, with 8 bases in between. The CDR3 reads CASSLRRTNEKLFF. The DNA for the CDR3 is TGCGCCAGCAGTTTACGGAGAACTAATGAAAAACTGTTTTTT.

The rearrangement uses TRBV20-1 and TRBJ2-1; D is undetermined. The CDR3 spans 11 residues. Germline V gives CDR1 DFQATT, CDR2 SNEGSKA (reference sequence). Trimming took off 5 bases at V and 9 bases at J, with 11 bases between the two ends. CDR3 coding DNA: TGCAGTGCTTGTCCCCACGGTGAGCAGTTCTTC. Amino acid sequence: CSACPHGEQFF.

This clone is a singleton in its sample. The CDR3 here is CASSLAPTSGAPVNEQFF. The CDR3 bases are TGCGCCAGCAGCTTGGCCCCGACTAGCGGGGCACCCGTCAATGAGCAGTTCTTC. The genes are TRBV5-1 and TRBJ2-1, with 11 bases that match TRBD2. V was clipped by 0 bases and J by 6 bases; unmatched bases: 11. CDR3 length: 18 residues. From germline, CDR1 is SGHRS and CDR2 YFSETQ.

The chain recombines TRBV13 with TRBJ1-5; D is unresolved. Trimming shortened V by 0 bases and J by 4 bases, and 4 bases separated the two germline ends. Germline V CDR1 and CDR2: PRHDT, FYEKMQ (reference sequence). The CDR3 has 13 amino acids. Here the CDR3 reads CASSLGANQPQHF. The CDR3 nucleotides are TGTGCCAGCAGCTTAGGGGCTAATCAGCCCCAGCATTTT.

In its sample, this clone was seen a few times. V and J are TRBV11-2 and TRBJ1-2; D is unresolved. The V gene lost 0 bases and the J gene lost 0 bases, with 14 bases spanning the gap. The CDR3 runs to 17 residues. CDR1 and CDR2 (germline): SGHAT, FQNNGV. This CDR3 is CASSLDGLGTSNYGYTF. The CDR3 DNA reads as TGTGCCAGCAGCTTAGACGGGTTAGGCACCTCTAACTATGGCTACACCTTC.